The TCR beta chain under discussion was sequenced for a study of T cells in Graves' hyperthyroidism and ophthalmopathy. The overall study: Initial diagnosis, before any treatment, was when peripheral blood was collected. Whole-study findings and limits: The model identified upcoming ophthalmopathy a median about 7.1 months ahead of onset. Appearing also in blood were most of the thyroid clonotypes expanded above 0.001.

Graves' hyperthyroidism was deemed stable given no ophthalmopathy progression within 18 months. This clonotype turned up a few times. Its target is unknown. The CDR3 runs 16 residues. V gave up 0 bases and J gave up 4 bases; unmatched junction bases: 11. CDR1 is DFQATT and CDR2 is SNEGSKA in the germline V gene (reference sequence). The source material, RNA transcripts, was used to amplify TCR beta CDR3 regions. HTBI primers drove first-round RT-PCR of the TCR CDR3. TCRdb reprocessed the multiplex PCR reads with MiXCR, giving one entry per CDR3 protein. The sample contains roughly 96,000 distinct CDR3 sequences, roughly 56% of which appear only once.

The sample was blood. This TCR was recovered from a woman aged 40 to 55 with Graves' hyperthyroidism. The rearrangement uses TRBV20-1 and TRBJ2-7; 8 bases align to TRBD2. Written as DNA, the CDR3 is TGCAGTGCTAGAGATCCAATAAGCGGGAGTATTTACGAGCAGTACTTC. Translating gives CSARDPISGSIYEQYF.